This TCR beta chain is drawn from a study of T cells in Graves' hyperthyroidism and ophthalmopathy. The investigators amplified TCR beta CDR3 regions from RNA transcripts. Initially, a first-round RT-PCR of the TCR CDR3 employed the HTBI primer set. Via MiXCR, TCRdb re-called the multiplex PCR reads, giving one row per CDR3 protein. This table holds fewer than 450,000 distinct CDR3 sequences, more than 12% found once. This CDR3 region has 12 residues. Per the germline V gene, CDR1 is DFQATT and CDR2 is SNEGSKA (reference sequence). The V gene lost 6 bases and the J gene lost 2 bases, with 5 bases spanning the gap.

This receptor was obtained from a man between 45 and 60 years old with Graves' ophthalmopathy. The sequenced sample consisted of blood. V and J are TRBV20-1 and TRBJ2-6; D is undetermined. In DNA form, the CDR3 reads TGCAGTGCGTACACTGGGGCCAACGTCCTGACTTTC. Translating gives CSAYTGANVLTF.